The 14 T cell receptor beta chains below were found in one sample sequenced in a study of long-term antiretroviral therapy in people with HIV. Survey level was the resolution at which the v3.0 immunoSEQ assay ran. This table comes from immunoSEQ multiplex PCR, and its TCRdb copy is limited to in-frame clones, with some not included. The data show 20,000 to 30,000 clones, more than 75% seen once. The starting material was unsorted PBMCs, obtained 4.7 to 5 years after starting antiretroviral therapy. Receptors were obtained from a man aged 35 to 55 with HIV.

V usage is TRBV28 and J usage is TRBJ1-3, with D possibly TRBD1 on 5 matching bases. The length of the CDR3 is 18 residues. Germline CDR1 MDHEN, CDR2 SYDVKM. V lost 1 base and J 0 bases, leaving 16 bases between the germline ends. CDR3: CASSLSPDSSISGNTIYF. CDR3 DNA sequence: TGTGCCAGCAGTTTATCCCCCGACAGCAGCATCTCTGGAAACACCATATATTTT.

This clone came up once. CDR3 coding DNA: TGTGCCAGCAGCGTAGCTACGTCCAGGAACACAGATACGCAGTATTTT. Amino acid sequence: CASSVATSRNTDTQYF. J is TRBJ2-3 and V is TRBV9; D is ambiguous. This CDR3 spans 16 amino acids. Germline V gene sequence: CDR1 SGDLS, CDR2 YYNGEE. V gave up 0 bases and J gave up 2 bases, with 13 bases separating them. Based on the CDR3 plus reference TRBV9 and TRBJ2-3, the full variable domain is DSGVTQTPKHLITATGQRVTLRCSPRSGDLSVYWYQQSLDQGLQFLIQYYNGEERAKGNILERFSAQQFPDLHSELNLSSLELGDSALYFCASSVATSRNTDTQYFGPGTRLTVL.

The chain employs TRBV27 and TRBJ2-2; D remains unclear. Deletions cut 5 bases from V and 6 bases from J, with 7 bases between. Germline V gives CDR1 MNHEY, CDR2 SMNVEV (reference sequence). The CDR3 consists of 12 residues. The CDR3 nucleotides read TGTGCCAGCAGTCAAGGTGCCGGGGAGCTGTTTTTT. It encodes CASSQGAGELFF.

The chain links TRBV10-3 to TRBJ2-1, with 12 bases aligning to TRBD1. The CDR3 runs to 13 residues. Germline values: CDR1 ENHRY, CDR2 SYGVKD. Losses at the gene ends were 10 bases for V and 8 bases for J; bases not matched to a gene: 6. The CDR3 DNA sequence: TGTGCCACCGGGACAGGGGGCACGGATGAGCAGTTCTTC. Amino acid sequence: CATGTGGTDEQFF.

This clone showed up just a few times. The chain has TRBV14 and TRBJ2-2; no clear D. The germline V and J ends were trimmed by 6 bases and 0 bases, with 5 bases remaining between them. This CDR3 contains 13 residues. CDR1 SGHDN and CDR2 FVKESK come from the germline V gene. CDR3 nucleotides: TGTGCCAGCAGTAGGTCGAACACCGGGGAGCTGTTTTTT. Amino acids: CASSRSNTGELFF.

The gene calls are TRBV18 and TRBJ1-1; D is possibly TRBD1 (6 bases). Trimming removed 6 bases at V and 1 base at J, with 24 bases between. CDR3 length: 18 amino acids. The germline V gene encodes CDR1 KGHSH and CDR2 LQKENI. The CDR3 loop reads CASSPTQIATGRNTEAFF. CDR3 DNA sequence: TGTGCCAGCTCCCCAACCCAAATCGCGACAGGAAGGAACACTGAAGCTTTCTTT.

This chain uses TRBV5-4 with TRBJ2-3; the D gene is possibly TRBD1 (6 bases). This CDR3 contains 14 residues. Germline-derived CDR1 and CDR2 are SGHNT and YYREEE (reference sequence). V shed 4 bases and J shed 2 bases, with 11 bases lying between them. DNA of the CDR3: TGTGCCAGCAGCCCCCGGGACATCACAGATACGCAGTATTTT. Translating it yields CASSPRDITDTQYF.

This rearrangement joins TRBV27 to TRBJ2-7; D is ambiguous. The CDR3 length is 13 residues. The germline V and J ends were trimmed by 3 bases and 0 bases, with 6 bases remaining between them. Per germline, CDR1 MNHEY and CDR2 SMNVEV (reference sequence). CDR3 sequence (DNA): TGTGCCAGCAGTTTGCCCAACTCCTACGAGCAGTACTTC. It translates to CASSLPNSYEQYF.

V gene TRBV4-2 combines with J gene TRBJ1-5; D possibly corresponds to TRBD1 (5 bases). This CDR3 has 16 amino acids. CDR1 and CDR2 from the germline V gene are LGHNA and YNFKEQ. Trimming cost V 0 bases and J 7 bases, with 16 bases left between them. CDR3 in amino acids: CASSQDKEGKGQPQHF. In DNA, the CDR3 is TGTGCCAGCAGCCAAGATAAGGAGGGGAAAGGCCAGCCCCAGCATTTT.

This clone was observed a single time. V is TRBV19 and J is TRBJ1-5; possible D gene TRBD1, 5 bases. Germline values: CDR1 LNHDA, CDR2 SQIVND (reference sequence). V was cut by 3 bases and J by 2 bases, with 20 bases left in between. This CDR3 is 18 amino acids long. The CDR3 region has the DNA TGTGCCAGTAGTATGCCCAAGCGGGGCGGTTCAGGCAATCAGCCCCAGCATTTT. It translates to CASSMPKRGGSGNQPQHF.

The table lists this clone with a count of one. The CDR3 loop is CSVEESQKATISSYNEQFF. In DNA, the CDR3 is TGCAGCGTTGAAGAGTCTCAAAAGGCGACTATAAGCTCCTACAATGAGCAGTTCTTC. The chain combines TRBV29-1 with TRBJ2-1, with a tentative D call TRBD2 (5 bases). The CDR3 consists of 19 residues. The germline V gene has CDR1 SQVTM and CDR2 ANQGSEA. The germline V and J ends were trimmed by 0 bases and 0 bases, with 21 bases remaining between them.

The chain links TRBV7-9 to TRBJ1-5; D is undetermined. CDR3 length: 12 amino acids. Trimming pared 0 bases from V and 5 bases from J, leaving 2 bases between. CDR1 SEHNR and CDR2 FQNEAQ come from the germline V gene (reference sequence). This CDR3 reads CASSLADQPQHF. The CDR3 DNA reads TGTGCCAGCAGCTTAGCCGATCAGCCCCAGCATTTT.

The CDR3 coding sequence is TGTGCCAGCAGCCTTGCGGGTGGGGTTAATCAGCCCCAGCATTTT. It specifies CASSLAGGVNQPQHF. J is TRBJ1-5 and V is TRBV7-9; no clear D. Looked up from germline, CDR1 is SEHNR and CDR2 is FQNEAQ (reference sequence). The V end was cut by 5 bases, the J end by 4 bases, with 15 bases between. The CDR3 is 15 residues long.

The chain employs TRBV19 and TRBJ1-2, with D possibly TRBD1 on 5 matching bases. CDR1 and CDR2 (germline): LNHDA, SQIVND (reference sequence). Trimming took 6 bases from V and 5 from J, leaving 13 bases between them. The CDR3 runs to 13 residues. Here the CDR3 DNA reads TGTGCCAGTAGGACCCCGGGGGGATATGGCTACACCTTC. Translating gives CASRTPGGYGYTF.